These 5 T cell receptor beta chains came from one sample sequenced in a study of blood T cell repertoires in COVID-19. The method was immunoSEQ multiplex PCR; TCRdb's version includes in-frame clones alone and lacks a portion of them. The sample includes a few hundred thousand clones, over 75% seen only once; the top ten take less than 11%. Sample: PBMCs or T cells enriched from blood (not recorded which). Receptors originate from a woman between 18 and 30 years old who had recovered from COVID-19.

The CDR3 DNA reads TGTGCCATCAGGCCGGGACAGGGGTCGGGTAGCAATCAGCCCCAGCATTTT. Residues: CAIRPGQGSGSNQPQHF. The chain joins TRBV10-3 to TRBJ1-5; 10 bases line up with TRBD1. The CDR3 is 17 residues long. V lost 6 bases to trimming and J lost 0 bases; unmatched junction nucleotides: 8. CDR1 is ENHRY and CDR2 is SYGVKD in the germline V gene.

V usage is TRBV11-2 and J usage is TRBJ1-1; TRBD1 is a possible D gene (5 bases). The V gene's germline CDR1 is SGHAT and CDR2 FQNNGV. Deletions cut 5 bases from V and 0 bases from J, with 13 bases between. The CDR3 is made up of 15 amino acids. The CDR3 DNA follows: TGTGCCAGCAGCGCGGCGGGACGGCTGAACACTGAAGCTTTCTTT. This sequence encodes CASSAAGRLNTEAFF.

The chain combines TRBV9 with TRBJ2-5, with a tentative D call TRBD1 (6 bases). V was pared by 4 bases and J by 2 bases, with 12 bases between. Germline CDR1 and CDR2: SGDLS and YYNGEE. This CDR3 is built from 14 residues. The CDR3 is CASSRDNGQETQYF. For the CDR3, the DNA is TGTGCCAGCAGCCGGGACAACGGACAAGAGACCCAGTACTTC.

The genes are TRBV5-1 and TRBJ2-3; D might be TRBD2 (7 bases). The CDR3 loop spans 13 amino acids. CDR1 is SGHRS, CDR2 YFSETQ, per germline. V dropped 4 bases and J dropped 6 bases, with 12 bases sitting between them. DNA of the CDR3: TGCGCCAGCAGCGGGGGGGGCCAGGATACGCAGTATTTT. This gives the protein CASSGGGQDTQYF.

This chain uses TRBV6-6 with TRBJ1-5; TRBD1 matches 7 bases. The CDR3 length is 13 residues. V was clipped by 6 bases and J by 6 bases; unmatched bases: 5. Germline CDR1 MNHNY, CDR2 SVGAGI (reference sequence). CDR3 region: CASRDREGQPQHF. CDR3 bases: TGTGCCAGCAGAGACAGGGAAGGTCAGCCCCAGCATTTT.